The 11 T cell receptor beta chains reported below all come from one sample, sequenced in a study of follicular helper T cells after annual influenza vaccination. The table came from immunoSEQ multiplex PCR; TCRdb's copy has only in-frame clones and leaves some out. The data show roughly 10,000 clones, 81% seen once. Time point here: 2015-2016 season, pre-vaccination. The specimen comprised CXCR5+ CD38- circulating T follicular helper cells from blood, sampled on the day of influenza vaccination. The subset denotes: circulating Tfh, non-naive CD4+CXCR5+PD-1+ (ICOS+CD38+ or ICOS-CD38-). The receptors here all came from an adult who received the influenza vaccine.

CDR3 amino acids: CASSESAGHDQADTQYF. CDR3 sequence (DNA): TGTGCCAGCAGTGAATCGGCGGGGCACGACCAAGCAGATACGCAGTATTTT. This sequence joins TRBV6-1 and TRBJ2-3; TRBD2 is a possible D gene (6 bases). Per germline, CDR1 MNHNS and CDR2 SASEGT. The length of the CDR3 is 17 residues. The V end lost 2 bases, the J end lost 4 bases, and 19 bases lay between the germline ends.

The chain joins TRBV4-3 to TRBJ1-1; D is uncertain. The CDR3 is 13 amino acids. Trimming pared 6 bases from V and 0 bases from J, leaving 8 bases between. Germline lookup yields CDR1 LGHNA and CDR2 YSLEER. CDR3 sequence (DNA): TGCGCCAGCAGTTCGGGGATGAACACTGAAGCTTTCTTT. Translating gives CASSSGMNTEAFF.

This chain uses TRBV6-5 with TRBJ2-7; 7 bases fit TRBD1. The CDR3 loop spans 14 amino acids. Germline V gene lookup returns CDR1 MNHEY and CDR2 SVGAGI. The V segment lost 7 bases and the J segment 4 bases; nucleotides outside the gene matches: 10. In DNA form, the CDR3 reads TGTGCCAGCATGAGGGACAGAGACTCATACGAGCAGTACTTC. Translated, it gives CASMRDRDSYEQYF.

The rearrangement links TRBV6-6 to TRBJ2-7, with a tentative D call TRBD2 (5 bases). Germline V CDR1 and CDR2: MNHNY, SVGAGI (reference sequence). The V gene lost 6 bases and the J gene lost 7 bases, with 19 bases spanning the gap. This CDR3 has 14 amino acids. The CDR3 coding sequence is TGTGCCAGCAGCCCCAGCGCAGGAACGGGGGAGCAGTACTTC. Its protein is CASSPSAGTGEQYF.

This clone was recorded a few times. The chain combines TRBV2 with TRBJ2-7; D is uncertain. The V and J ends lost 3 bases and 3 bases respectively, with 3 bases between them. This CDR3 has 11 residues. The germline V gene has CDR1 SNHLY and CDR2 FYNNEI. The CDR3 DNA reads as TGTGCCAGCAGTGAGGACTACGAGCAGTACTTC. It is translated as CASSEDYEQYF.

In its sample, this clone was seen a few times. At one of its ends the junction is not consistent with the germline gene, which may arise from a read error. This rearrangement joins TRBV11-2 to TRBJ1-2; TRBD1 matches 7 bases. Germline V gene lookup returns CDR1 SGHAT and CDR2 FQNNGV. CDR3 length: 13 amino acids. The CDR3 nucleotides read TGTGCCAGCAGCCTAGACAGGGACAATGGCTACACCTTC. Its translation: CASSLDRDNGYTF.

The rearrangement joins TRBV6-6 to TRBJ2-7, with TRBD1 identical over 10 bases. The CDR3 contains 16 residues. V was clipped by 2 bases and J by 3 bases; unmatched bases: 7. Germline-derived CDR1 and CDR2 are MNHNY and SVGAGI (reference sequence). The CDR3 nucleotides read TGTGCCAGCAGTTACGGGGGGACAGGGGACATCTACGAGCAGTACTTC. Residues: CASSYGGTGDIYEQYF.

The rearrangement links TRBV18 to TRBJ1-5; 10 bases agree with TRBD1. Germline CDR1 and CDR2: KGHSH and LQKENI. CDR3 length: 14 amino acids. The V segment lost 6 bases and the J segment 10 bases; nucleotides outside the gene matches: 9. The CDR3 nucleotides read TGTGCCAGCTCGCGACAGGACAGGGGGGGACCCCAGCATTTT. The encoded protein is CASSRQDRGGPQHF.

This clone was detected once. The chain recombines TRBV7-8 with TRBJ2-6; tentative D call: TRBD1 (6 bases). Germline V gene sequence: CDR1 SGHVS, CDR2 FQNEAQ. The CDR3 is made up of 16 amino acids. With 3 bases removed from V and 2 bases from J, the gap between germline ends came to 11 bases. CDR3 in DNA: TGTGCCAGCAGCTTCAACAGGGCTGCTGGGGCCAACGTCCTGACTTTC. Translated, it gives CASSFNRAAGANVLTF.

The J gene is TRBJ1-4, the V gene TRBV2, with a weak D call TRBD1 (5 bases). Germline V gene lookup returns CDR1 SNHLY and CDR2 FYNNEI. Trimming pared 6 bases from V and 16 bases from J, leaving 18 bases between. This CDR3 spans 12 amino acids. The CDR3 protein is CASSQGGQHEFF. For the CDR3, the DNA is TGTGCCAGCAGCCAGGGAGGCCAGCATGAGTTTTTT.

This chain connects TRBV19 to TRBJ2-5; 11 bases fit TRBD2. The trim removed 6 bases at V and 2 bases at J, leaving 5 bases unmatched. The CDR3 contains 15 residues. The germline V gene has CDR1 LNHDA and CDR2 SQIVND (reference sequence). CDR3 in amino acids: CASSPRLAGQETQYF. CDR3 DNA: TGTGCCAGTAGCCCAAGACTAGCGGGACAAGAGACCCAGTACTTC.